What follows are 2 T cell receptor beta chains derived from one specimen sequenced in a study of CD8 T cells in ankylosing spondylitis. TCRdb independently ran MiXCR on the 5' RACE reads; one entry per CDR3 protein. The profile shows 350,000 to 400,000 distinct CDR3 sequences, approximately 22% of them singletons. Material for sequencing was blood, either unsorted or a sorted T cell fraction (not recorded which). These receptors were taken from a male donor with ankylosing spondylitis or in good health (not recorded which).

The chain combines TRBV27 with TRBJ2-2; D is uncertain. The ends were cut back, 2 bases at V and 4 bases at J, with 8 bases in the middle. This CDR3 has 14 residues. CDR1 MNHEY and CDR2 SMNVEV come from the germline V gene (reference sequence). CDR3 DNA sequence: TGTGCCAGCAGTTTAATGCCCCTCACCGGGGAGCTGTTTTTT. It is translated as CASSLMPLTGELFF.

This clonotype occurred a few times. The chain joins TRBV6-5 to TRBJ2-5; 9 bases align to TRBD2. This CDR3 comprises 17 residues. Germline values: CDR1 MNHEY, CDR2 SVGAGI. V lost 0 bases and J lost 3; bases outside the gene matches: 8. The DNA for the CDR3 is TGTGCCAGCAGTTACTCGCCGCTAGCGGGGATTAAAGAGACCCAGTACTTC. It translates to CASSYSPLAGIKETQYF.